Each of the 10 T cell receptor beta chains below was sequenced from the same sample in a study of T cell responses to AZD1222 COVID-19 vaccine. Sequenced by immunoSEQ multiplex PCR; TCRdb stores in-frame clones only, minus some. The sample has 100,000 to 140,000 clones, about 90% seen once. Sequencing was performed on peripheral blood, taken on day 0 of AZD1222 vaccination. All receptors derive from an adult in good health.

The chain combines TRBV24-1 with TRBJ2-1; D may be TRBD1 (6 bases). Looked up from germline, CDR1 is KGHDR and CDR2 is SFDVKD. This CDR3 comprises 16 residues. Between the trimmed V and J ends, which lost 4 bases and 3 bases, there was a span of 15 bases. Here the CDR3 DNA reads TGTGCCACCAGTGAGCCCACAGGGTCCTACTACAATGAGCAGTTCTTC. Translation: CATSEPTGSYYNEQFF.

CDR3 region: CASTEREFIDEQFF. CDR3 in DNA: TGTGCCAGCACGGAGCGGGAGTTTATAGATGAGCAGTTCTTC. This rearrangement joins TRBV28 to TRBJ2-1; 8 bases fit TRBD2. CDR3 size: 14 residues. V gave up 7 bases and J gave up 8 bases; unmatched junction bases: 10. The V gene's germline CDR1 is MDHEN and CDR2 SYDVKM.

The chain joins TRBV6-5 to TRBJ1-5; D is possibly TRBD1 (5 bases). Trimming removed 0 bases from V and 3 bases from J, with 9 bases in between. From germline, CDR1 is MNHEY and CDR2 SVGAGI. The CDR3 has 15 residues. CDR3 residues: CASSYSGVPNQPQHF. CDR3 in DNA: TGTGCCAGCAGTTACTCGGGGGTTCCCAATCAGCCCCAGCATTTT.

V and J are TRBV11-3 and TRBJ1-3; D gene unclear. The germline V gene encodes CDR1 SGHNT and CDR2 YENEEA. The CDR3 is made up of 15 amino acids. Trimming left V 4 bases short and J 0 bases short, with 10 bases between. CDR3 sequence reads: CASSSIRISGNTIYF. The CDR3 DNA reads as TGTGCCAGCAGCTCTATCCGGATCTCTGGAAACACCATATATTTT.

This clone was observed a few times. The rearrangement joins TRBV7-8 to TRBJ1-1, with D hard to call. CDR3 length: 13 amino acids. Trimming removed 3 bases from V and 1 base from J, with 6 bases in between. Per the germline V gene, CDR1 is SGHVS and CDR2 is FQNEAQ. CDR3 sequence: CASSFNPNTEAFF. The CDR3 DNA is TGTGCCAGCAGCTTCAATCCGAACACTGAAGCTTTCTTT. Full variable domain (rest looked up from reference TRBV7-8 and TRBJ1-1): GAGVSQSPRYKVAKRGQDVALRCDPISGHVSLFWYQQALGQGPEFLTYFQNEAQLDKSGLPSDRFFAERPEGSVSTLKIQRTQQEDSAVYLCASSFNPNTEAFFGQGTRLTVV.

The chain couples TRBV19 to TRBJ2-7; D is perhaps TRBD1 (6 bases). The V end was cut by 5 bases, the J end by 1 base, with 15 bases between. Germline V gene data show CDR1 as LNHDA and CDR2 as SQIVND (reference sequence). This CDR3 contains 15 residues. The CDR3 loop is CASSSGQPGSYEQYF. For the CDR3, the DNA is TGTGCCAGTAGTTCCGGACAGCCAGGATCCTACGAGCAGTACTTC.

J is TRBJ2-3 and V is TRBV11-2, with a tentative D call TRBD2 (5 bases). V was clipped by 3 bases and J by 0 bases, with 10 bases between them. This CDR3 is built from 15 residues. Per germline, CDR1 SGHAT and CDR2 FQNNGV. DNA of the CDR3: TGTGCCAGCAGCTTCGTCGGGGAGAGCACAGATACGCAGTATTTT. Translated, it gives CASSFVGESTDTQYF.

This chain connects TRBV6-5 to TRBJ1-5; maybe TRBD1 (5 bases). The germline CDR1 and CDR2 sequences are MNHEY and SVGAGI. The CDR3 runs 15 residues. The ends were cut back, 6 bases at V and 3 bases at J, with 15 bases in the middle. DNA of the CDR3: TGTGCCAGCAGCTCCGGGACGGGCAACAATCAGCCCCAGCATTTT. Residues: CASSSGTGNNQPQHF.

The V and J genes are TRBV28 and TRBJ2-1, with 9 bases identical to TRBD2. Trimming at V came to 5 bases and at J to 9 bases, leaving 8 bases not matched to a gene. Looked up from germline, CDR1 is MDHEN and CDR2 is SYDVKM. The CDR3 contains 14 residues. The CDR3 DNA follows: TGTGCCAGCAGTCCCGCGGGGGGGAGCGGTGAGCAGTTCTTC. This gives the protein CASSPAGGSGEQFF.

The V gene is TRBV5-1, the J gene TRBJ1-2; D is perhaps TRBD1 (5 bases). The CDR3 runs 14 residues. Germline CDR1 is SGHRS and CDR2 is YFSETQ. V gave up 3 bases and J gave up 3 bases, with 12 bases separating them. The CDR3 sequence is CASSSGTGDYGYTF. The DNA of the CDR3 is TGCGCCAGCAGCTCGGGGACGGGTGACTATGGCTACACCTTC.